This TCR beta chain was identified in a study of a mutant IDH1 vaccine in newly diagnosed glioma. Study background: Males made up 62.5% and females roughly 38% of treated patients, whose mean age was roughly 40 years. Study-level points and caveats: Changes in top peripheral clonotypes did not appear linked to pseudoprogression.

Time point reported: week 23, last vaccination. A 20-mer mutant IDH1 peptide at 300 ug was injected subcutaneously with topical imiquimod. The repertoire was sequenced with immunoSEQ multiplex PCR; TCRdb's copy has only in-frame clones and lacks some. Of around 56,000 clones in the sample, about three quarters were seen once. CDR1 is SNHLY, CDR2 FYNNEI, per germline. The CDR3 extends over 15 amino acids. Trimming at V came to 2 bases and at J to 2 bases, leaving 4 bases not matched to a gene. To note about this clone: Its antigen is not known.

The gene calls are TRBV2 and TRBJ2-7, with 9 bases fitting TRBD1. Sample: PBMCs, taken from a glioma patient whose treatment included an IDH1 peptide vaccine. This TCR was sampled from a woman aged 40 to 50 with glioma. Some clones in this sample may be carry-over from other donors' samples. CDR3 region: CASSETGTGTYEQYF. The CDR3 nucleotides read TGTGCCAGCAGTGAAACGGGGACAGGGACCTACGAGCAGTACTTC. Supplemented by reference TRBV2 and TRBJ2-7, the full variable domain reads EPEVTQTPSHQVTQMGQEVILRCVPISNHLYFYWYRQILGQKVEFLVSFYNNEISEKSEIFDDQFSVERPDGSNFTLKIRSTKLEDSAMYFCASSETGTGTYEQYFGPGTRLTVT.